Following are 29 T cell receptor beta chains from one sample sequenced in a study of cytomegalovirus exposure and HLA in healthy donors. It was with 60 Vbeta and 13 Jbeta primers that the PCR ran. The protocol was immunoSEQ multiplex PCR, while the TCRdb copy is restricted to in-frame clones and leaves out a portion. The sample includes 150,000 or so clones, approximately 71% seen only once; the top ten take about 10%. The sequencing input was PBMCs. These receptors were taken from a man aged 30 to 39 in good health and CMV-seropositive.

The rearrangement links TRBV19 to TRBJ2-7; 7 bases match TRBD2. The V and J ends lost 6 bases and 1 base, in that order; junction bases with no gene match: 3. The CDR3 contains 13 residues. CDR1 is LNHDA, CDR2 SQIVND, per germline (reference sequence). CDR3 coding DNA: TGTGCCAGTAGCCCCGGGGGGTCCTACGAGCAGTACTTC. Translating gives CASSPGGSYEQYF.

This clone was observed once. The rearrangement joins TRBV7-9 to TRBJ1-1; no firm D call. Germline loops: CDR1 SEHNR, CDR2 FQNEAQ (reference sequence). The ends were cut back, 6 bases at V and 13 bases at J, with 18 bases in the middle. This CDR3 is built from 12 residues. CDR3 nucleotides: TGTGCCAGCAGAGAAGTCCCCCCTGCGGGTTTCTTT. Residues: CASREVPPAGFF.

The CDR3 DNA reads TGCGCCAGCAGCCGGACAGGCGATCAAGAGACCCAGTACTTC. Amino acids: CASSRTGDQETQYF. The V gene is TRBV5-1, the J gene TRBJ2-5, with 7 nucleotides matching TRBD1. Unmatched junction bases numbered 5, after V lost 4 bases and J lost 2 bases. The CDR3 has 14 amino acids. From germline, CDR1 is SGHRS and CDR2 YFSETQ.

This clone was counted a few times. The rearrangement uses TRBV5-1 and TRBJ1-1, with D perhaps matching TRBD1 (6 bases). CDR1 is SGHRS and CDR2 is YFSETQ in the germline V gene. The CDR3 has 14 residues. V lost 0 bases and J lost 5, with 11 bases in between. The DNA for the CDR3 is TGCGCCAGCAGCTTGGAAAAGGGGGGGACTGAAGCTTTCTTT. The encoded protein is CASSLEKGGTEAFF.

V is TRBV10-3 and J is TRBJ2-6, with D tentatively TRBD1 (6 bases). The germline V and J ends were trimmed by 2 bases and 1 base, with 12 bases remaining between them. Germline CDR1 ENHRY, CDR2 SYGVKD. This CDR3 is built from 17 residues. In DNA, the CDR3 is TGTGCCATCAGTGAGGGGACATTACGTTCTGGGGCCAACGTCCTGACTTTC. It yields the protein CAISEGTLRSGANVLTF.

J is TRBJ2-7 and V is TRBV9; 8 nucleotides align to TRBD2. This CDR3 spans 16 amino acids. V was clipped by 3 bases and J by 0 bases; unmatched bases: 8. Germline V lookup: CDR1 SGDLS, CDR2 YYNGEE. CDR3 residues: CASSAWERESSYEQYF. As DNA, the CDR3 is TGTGCCAGCAGCGCATGGGAGCGGGAGAGCTCCTACGAGCAGTACTTC.

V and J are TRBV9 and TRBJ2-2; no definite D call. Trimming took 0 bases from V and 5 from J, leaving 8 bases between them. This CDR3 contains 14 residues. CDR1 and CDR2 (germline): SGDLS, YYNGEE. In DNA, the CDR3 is TGTGCCAGCAGCGTAGCATACGGGACCGGGGAGCTGTTTTTT. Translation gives CASSVAYGTGELFF.

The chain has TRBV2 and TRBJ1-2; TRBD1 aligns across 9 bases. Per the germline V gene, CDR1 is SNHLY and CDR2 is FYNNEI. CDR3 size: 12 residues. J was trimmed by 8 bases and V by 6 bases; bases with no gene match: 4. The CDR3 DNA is TGTGCCAGCAGCCGGGACAGGGTAGGCTACACCTTC. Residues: CASSRDRVGYTF. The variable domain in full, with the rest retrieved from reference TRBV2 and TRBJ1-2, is EPEVTQTPSHQVTQMGQEVILRCVPISNHLYFYWYRQILGQKVEFLVSFYNNEISEKSEIFDDQFSVERPDGSNFTLKIRSTKLEDSAMYFCASSRDRVGYTFGSGTRLTVV.

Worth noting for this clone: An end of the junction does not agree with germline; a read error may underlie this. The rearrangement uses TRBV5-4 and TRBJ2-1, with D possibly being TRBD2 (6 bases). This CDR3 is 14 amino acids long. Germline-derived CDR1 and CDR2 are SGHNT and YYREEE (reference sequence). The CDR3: CASSPRDSNNEQFF. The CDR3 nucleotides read TGTGCCAGCAGCCCGCGGGACTCCAACAATGAGCAGTTCTTC.

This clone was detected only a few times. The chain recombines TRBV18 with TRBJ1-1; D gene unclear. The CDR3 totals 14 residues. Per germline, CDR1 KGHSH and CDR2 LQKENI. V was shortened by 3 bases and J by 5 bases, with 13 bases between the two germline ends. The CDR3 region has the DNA TGTGCCAGCTCACCTAACAGTGCGGGGACTGAAGCTTTCTTT. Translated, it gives CASSPNSAGTEAFF.

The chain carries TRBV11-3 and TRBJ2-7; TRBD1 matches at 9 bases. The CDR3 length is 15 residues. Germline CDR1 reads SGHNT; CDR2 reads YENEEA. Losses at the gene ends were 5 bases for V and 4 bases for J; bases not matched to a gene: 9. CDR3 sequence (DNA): TGTGCCAGCAGCCCGGGGGGACAGGGTGGATACGAGCAGTACTTC. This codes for CASSPGGQGGYEQYF.

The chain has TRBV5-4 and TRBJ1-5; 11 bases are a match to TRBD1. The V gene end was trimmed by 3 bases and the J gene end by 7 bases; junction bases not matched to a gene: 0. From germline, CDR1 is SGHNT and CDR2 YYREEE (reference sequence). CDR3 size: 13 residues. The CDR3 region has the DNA TGTGCCAGCAGCTGGGACAGGGGGCAGCCCCAGCATTTT. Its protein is CASSWDRGQPQHF.

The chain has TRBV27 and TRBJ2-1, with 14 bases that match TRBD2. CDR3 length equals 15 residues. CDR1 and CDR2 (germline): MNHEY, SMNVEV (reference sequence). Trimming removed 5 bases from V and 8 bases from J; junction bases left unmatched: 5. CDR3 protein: CASSPGTSGSDEQFF. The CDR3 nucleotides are TGTGCCAGCAGTCCTGGGACTAGCGGGAGTGATGAGCAGTTCTTC.

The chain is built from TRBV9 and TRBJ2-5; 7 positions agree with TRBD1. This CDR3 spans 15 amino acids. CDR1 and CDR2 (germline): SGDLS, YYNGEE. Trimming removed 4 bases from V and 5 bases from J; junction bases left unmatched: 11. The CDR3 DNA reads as TGTGCCAGCAGCACCAGACAGGGATCCGGGGAGACCCAGTACTTC. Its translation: CASSTRQGSGETQYF.

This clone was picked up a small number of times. CDR3 sequence (DNA): TGTGCTAGTGGTTTGGTACTAGGGACAGGGGGCTTCGCTCGAGGCTACACCTTC. It codes for CASGLVLGTGGFARGYTF. The genes are TRBV12-5 and TRBJ1-2; TRBD1 matches 12 bases. With 0 bases clipped from V and 8 bases from J, the junction kept 13 bases outside the gene matches. The CDR3 loop spans 18 amino acids. Germline V gives CDR1 LGHNT, CDR2 FRNRAP. The entire variable domain, with the rest obtained from reference TRBV12-5 and TRBJ1-2, is as follows: DARVTQTPRHKVTEMGQEVTMRCQPILGHNTVFWYRQTMMQGLELLAYFRNRAPLDDSGMPKDRFSAEMPDATLATLKIQPSEPRDSAVYFCASGLVLGTGGFARGYTFGSGTRLTVV.

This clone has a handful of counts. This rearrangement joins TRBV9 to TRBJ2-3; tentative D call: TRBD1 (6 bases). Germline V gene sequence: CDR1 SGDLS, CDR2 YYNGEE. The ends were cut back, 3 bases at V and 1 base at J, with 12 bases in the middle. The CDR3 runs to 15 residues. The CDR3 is CASSEWDTRTDTQYF. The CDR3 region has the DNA TGTGCCAGCAGCGAATGGGACACTCGCACAGATACGCAGTATTTT. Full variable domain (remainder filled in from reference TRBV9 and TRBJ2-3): DSGVTQTPKHLITATGQRVTLRCSPRSGDLSVYWYQQSLDQGLQFLIQYYNGEERAKGNILERFSAQQFPDLHSELNLSSLELGDSALYFCASSEWDTRTDTQYFGPGTRLTVL.

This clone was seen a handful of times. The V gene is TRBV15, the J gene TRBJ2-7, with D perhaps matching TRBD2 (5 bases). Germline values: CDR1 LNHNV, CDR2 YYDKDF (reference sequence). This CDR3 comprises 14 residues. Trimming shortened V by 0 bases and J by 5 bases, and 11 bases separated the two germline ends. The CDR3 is CATSRDEGLDEQYF. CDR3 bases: TGTGCCACCAGCAGAGACGAGGGTTTGGACGAGCAGTACTTC.

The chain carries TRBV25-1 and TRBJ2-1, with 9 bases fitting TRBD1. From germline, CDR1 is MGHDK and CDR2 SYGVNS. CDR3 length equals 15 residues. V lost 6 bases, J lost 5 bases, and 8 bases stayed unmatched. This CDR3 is CASSFRDRANNEQFF. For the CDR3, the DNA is TGTGCCAGCAGCTTCCGGGACAGGGCCAACAATGAGCAGTTCTTC.

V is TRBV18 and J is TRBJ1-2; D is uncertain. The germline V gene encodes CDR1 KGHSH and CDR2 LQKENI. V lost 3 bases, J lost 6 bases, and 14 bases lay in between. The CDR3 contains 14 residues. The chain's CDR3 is CASSPGGGGDGYTF. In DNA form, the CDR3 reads TGTGCCAGCTCACCGGGAGGAGGCGGTGATGGCTACACCTTC.

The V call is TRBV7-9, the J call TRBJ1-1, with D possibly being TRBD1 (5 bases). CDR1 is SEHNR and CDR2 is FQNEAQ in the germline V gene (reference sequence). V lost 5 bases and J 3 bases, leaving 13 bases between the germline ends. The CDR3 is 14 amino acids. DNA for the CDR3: TGTGCCAGCAGCGGGGGGGGAGGGCACACTGAAGCTTTCTTT. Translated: CASSGGGGHTEAFF.

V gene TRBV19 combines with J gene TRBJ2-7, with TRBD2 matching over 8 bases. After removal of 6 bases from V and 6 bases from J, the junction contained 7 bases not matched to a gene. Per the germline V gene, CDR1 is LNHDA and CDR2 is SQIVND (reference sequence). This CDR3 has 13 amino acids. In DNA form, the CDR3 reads TGTGCCAGTAGCAGGTTGGCGGGAGGCGAGCAGTACTTC. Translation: CASSRLAGGEQYF.

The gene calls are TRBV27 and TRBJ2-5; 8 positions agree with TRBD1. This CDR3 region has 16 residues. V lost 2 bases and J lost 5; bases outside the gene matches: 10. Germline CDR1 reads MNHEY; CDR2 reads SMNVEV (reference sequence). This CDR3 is CASSLRGQGVWETQYF. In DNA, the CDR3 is TGTGCCAGCAGTTTAAGAGGACAGGGCGTTTGGGAGACCCAGTACTTC.

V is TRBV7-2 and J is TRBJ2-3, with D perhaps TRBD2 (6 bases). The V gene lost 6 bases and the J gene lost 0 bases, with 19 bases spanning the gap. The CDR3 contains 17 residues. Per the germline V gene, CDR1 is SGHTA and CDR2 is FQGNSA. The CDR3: CASRPTRLAESTDTQYF. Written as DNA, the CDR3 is TGTGCCAGCAGGCCGACTAGATTGGCCGAAAGCACAGATACGCAGTATTTT.

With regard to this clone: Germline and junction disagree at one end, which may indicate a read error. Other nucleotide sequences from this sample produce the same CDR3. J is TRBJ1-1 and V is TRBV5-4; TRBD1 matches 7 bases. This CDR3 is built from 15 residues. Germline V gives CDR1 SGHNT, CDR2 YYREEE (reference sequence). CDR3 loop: CASSATTGSDTEAFF. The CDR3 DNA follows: TGTGCCAGCAGCGCCACGACAGGGAGCGACACTGAGGCTTTCTTT.

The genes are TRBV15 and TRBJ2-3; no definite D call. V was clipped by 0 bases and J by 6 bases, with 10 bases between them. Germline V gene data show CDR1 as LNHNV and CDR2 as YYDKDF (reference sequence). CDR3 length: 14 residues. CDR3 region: CATSRDRPGDTQYF. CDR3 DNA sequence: TGTGCCACCAGCAGAGATCGGCCGGGTGATACGCAGTATTTT.

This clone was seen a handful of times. The CDR3 loop reads CASSINRERNQPQHF. The CDR3 bases are TGTGCCAGTAGTATTAACAGGGAAAGAAATCAGCCCCAGCATTTT. V usage is TRBV19 and J usage is TRBJ1-5; D might be TRBD1 (6 bases). The germline gives CDR1 LNHDA, CDR2 SQIVND (reference sequence). This CDR3 is built from 15 residues. The ends were cut back, 3 bases at V and 4 bases at J, with 13 bases in the middle.

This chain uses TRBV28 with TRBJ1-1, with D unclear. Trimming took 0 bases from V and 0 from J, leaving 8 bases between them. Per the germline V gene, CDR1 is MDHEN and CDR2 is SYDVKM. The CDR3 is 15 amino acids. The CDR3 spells CASSLWTPVNTEAFF. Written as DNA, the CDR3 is TGTGCCAGCAGTTTATGGACTCCGGTGAACACTGAAGCTTTCTTT.

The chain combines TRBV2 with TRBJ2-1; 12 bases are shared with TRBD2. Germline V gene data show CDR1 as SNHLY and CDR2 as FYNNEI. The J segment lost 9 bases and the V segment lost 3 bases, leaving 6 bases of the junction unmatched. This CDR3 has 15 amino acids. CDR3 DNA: TGTGCCAGCAGTGAGAGCGGACTAGCGGGATTTGAGCAGTTCTTC. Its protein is CASSESGLAGFEQFF.

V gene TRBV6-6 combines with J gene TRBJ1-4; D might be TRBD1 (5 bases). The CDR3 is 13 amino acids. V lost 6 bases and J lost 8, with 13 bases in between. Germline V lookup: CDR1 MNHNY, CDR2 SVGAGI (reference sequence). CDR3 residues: CASRTGGREKLFF. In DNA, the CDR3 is TGTGCCAGCAGGACGGGGGGGAGGGAAAAACTGTTTTTT.